This section outlines one T cell receptor (beta chain) sequence together with its context. The protocol was immunoSEQ multiplex PCR, while the TCRdb copy is restricted to in-frame clones and leaves out a portion. The sample comprises approximately 81,000 clones, 85% to 95% of which are singletons, and 4.8% rests with the top ten. Germline V gives CDR1 SNHLY, CDR2 FYNNEI. With 6 bases clipped from V and 8 bases from J, the junction kept 14 bases outside the gene matches. This CDR3 contains 15 residues. This sample stems from a study of control samples from healthy donors and cancer patients. The sequenced sample consisted of blood. V gene TRBV2 combines with J gene TRBJ1-2; TRBD1 matches at 8 bases. This TCR was sampled from a young woman in good health. In nucleotides, the CDR3 is TGTGCCAGCAGCAGAACCGGGACAGGAAGTAGCGGCTACACCTTC. This gives the protein CASSRTGTGSSGYTF.